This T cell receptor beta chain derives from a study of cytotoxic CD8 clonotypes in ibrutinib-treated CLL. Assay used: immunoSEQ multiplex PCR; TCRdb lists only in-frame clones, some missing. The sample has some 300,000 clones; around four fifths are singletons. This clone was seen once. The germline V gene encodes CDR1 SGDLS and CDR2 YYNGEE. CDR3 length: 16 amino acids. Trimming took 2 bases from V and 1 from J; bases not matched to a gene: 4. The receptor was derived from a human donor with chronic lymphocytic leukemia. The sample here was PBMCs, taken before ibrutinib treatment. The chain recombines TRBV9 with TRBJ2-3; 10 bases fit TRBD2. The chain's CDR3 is CASSVDGTSGTDTQYF. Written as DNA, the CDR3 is TGTGCCAGCAGCGTGGATGGGACTAGCGGCACAGATACGCAGTATTTT. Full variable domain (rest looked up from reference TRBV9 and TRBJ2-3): DSGVTQTPKHLITATGQRVTLRCSPRSGDLSVYWYQQSLDQGLQFLIQYYNGEERAKGNILERFSAQQFPDLHSELNLSSLELGDSALYFCASSVDGTSGTDTQYFGPGTRLTVL.